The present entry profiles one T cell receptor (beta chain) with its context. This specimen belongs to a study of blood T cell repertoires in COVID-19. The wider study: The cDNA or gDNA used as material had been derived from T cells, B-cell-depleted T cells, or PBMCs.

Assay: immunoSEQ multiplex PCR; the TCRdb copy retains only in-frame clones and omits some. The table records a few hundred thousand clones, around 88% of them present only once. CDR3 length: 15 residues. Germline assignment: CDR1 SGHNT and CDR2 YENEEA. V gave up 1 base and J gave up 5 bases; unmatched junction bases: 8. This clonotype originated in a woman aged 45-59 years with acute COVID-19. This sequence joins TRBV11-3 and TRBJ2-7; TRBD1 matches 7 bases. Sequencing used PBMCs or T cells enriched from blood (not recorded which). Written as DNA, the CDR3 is TGTGCCAGCAGCTTAGGGGGAGACAGGGACCACGAGCAGTACTTC. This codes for CASSLGGDRDHEQYF.